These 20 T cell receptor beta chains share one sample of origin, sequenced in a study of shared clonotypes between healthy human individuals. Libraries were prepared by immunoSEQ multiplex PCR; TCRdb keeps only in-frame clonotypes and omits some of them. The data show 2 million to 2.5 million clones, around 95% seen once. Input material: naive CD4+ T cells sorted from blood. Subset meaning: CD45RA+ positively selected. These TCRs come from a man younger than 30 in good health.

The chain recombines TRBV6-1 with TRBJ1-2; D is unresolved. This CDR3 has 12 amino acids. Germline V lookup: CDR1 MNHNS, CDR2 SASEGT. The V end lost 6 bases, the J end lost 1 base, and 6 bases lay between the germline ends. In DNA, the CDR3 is TGTGCCAGCAGGCGGGTTAACTATGGCTACACCTTC. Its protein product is CASRRVNYGYTF.

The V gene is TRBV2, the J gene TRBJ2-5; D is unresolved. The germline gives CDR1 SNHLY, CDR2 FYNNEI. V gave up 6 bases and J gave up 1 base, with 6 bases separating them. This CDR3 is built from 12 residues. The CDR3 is CASRYIQETQYF. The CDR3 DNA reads TGTGCCAGCAGGTATATCCAAGAGACCCAGTACTTC.

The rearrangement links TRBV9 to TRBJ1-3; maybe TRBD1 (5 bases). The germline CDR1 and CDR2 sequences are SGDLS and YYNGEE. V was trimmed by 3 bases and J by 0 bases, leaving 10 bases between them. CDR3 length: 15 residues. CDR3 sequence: CASSEAGFSGNTIYF. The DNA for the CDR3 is TGTGCCAGCAGCGAAGCAGGGTTCTCTGGAAACACCATATATTTT.

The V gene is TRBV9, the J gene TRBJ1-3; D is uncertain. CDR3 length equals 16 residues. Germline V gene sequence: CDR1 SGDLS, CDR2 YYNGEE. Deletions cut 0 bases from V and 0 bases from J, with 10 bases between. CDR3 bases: TGTGCCAGCAGCGTAGGTGACGCAAACTCTGGAAACACCATATATTTT. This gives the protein CASSVGDANSGNTIYF.

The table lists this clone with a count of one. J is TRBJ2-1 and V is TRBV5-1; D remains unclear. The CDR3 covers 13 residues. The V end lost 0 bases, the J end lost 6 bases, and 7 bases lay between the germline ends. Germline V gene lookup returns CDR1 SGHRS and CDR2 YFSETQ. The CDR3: CASSLGVGNEQFF. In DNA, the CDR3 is TGCGCCAGCAGCTTGGGGGTCGGCAATGAGCAGTTCTTC.

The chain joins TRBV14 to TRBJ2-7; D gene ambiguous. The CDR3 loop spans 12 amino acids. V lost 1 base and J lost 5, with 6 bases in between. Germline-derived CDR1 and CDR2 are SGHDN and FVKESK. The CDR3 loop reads CASSQGGNEQYF. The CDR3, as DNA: TGTGCCAGCAGCCAAGGCGGCAACGAGCAGTACTTC.

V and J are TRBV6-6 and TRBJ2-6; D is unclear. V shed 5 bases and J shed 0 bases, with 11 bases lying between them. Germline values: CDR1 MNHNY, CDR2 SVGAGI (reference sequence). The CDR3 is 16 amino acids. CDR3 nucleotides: TGTGCCAGCAGTCTACACGCAGGCTCTGGGGCCAACGTCCTGACTTTC. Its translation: CASSLHAGSGANVLTF.

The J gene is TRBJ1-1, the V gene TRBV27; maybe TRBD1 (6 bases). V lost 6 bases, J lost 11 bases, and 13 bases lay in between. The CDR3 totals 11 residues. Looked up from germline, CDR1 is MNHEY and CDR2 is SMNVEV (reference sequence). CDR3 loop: CASSQGLGAFF. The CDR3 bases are TGTGCCAGCAGCCAGGGGCTGGGGGCTTTCTTT.

CDR3: CAWSRGSGGGQETQYF. The CDR3 DNA sequence: TGTGCCTGGAGTCGCGGAAGCGGGGGGGGTCAGGAGACCCAGTACTTC. The chain carries TRBV30 and TRBJ2-5; 10 bases are a match to TRBD2. Trimming removed 2 bases from V and 5 bases from J; junction bases left unmatched: 11. CDR3 length: 16 residues. Germline loops: CDR1 GTSNPN, CDR2 SVGIG (reference sequence).

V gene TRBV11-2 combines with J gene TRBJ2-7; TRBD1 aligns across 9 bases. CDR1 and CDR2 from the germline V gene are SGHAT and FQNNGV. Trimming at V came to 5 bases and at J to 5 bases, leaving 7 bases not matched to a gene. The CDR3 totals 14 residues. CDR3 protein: CASSQNRGQHEQYF. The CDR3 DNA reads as TGTGCCAGCAGCCAAAACAGGGGGCAACACGAGCAGTACTTC. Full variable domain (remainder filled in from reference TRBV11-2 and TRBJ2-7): EAGVAQSPRYKIIEKRQSVAFWCNPISGHATLYWYQQILGQGPKLLIQFQNNGVVDDSQLPKDRFSAERLKGVDSTLKIQPAKLEDSAVYLCASSQNRGQHEQYFGPGTRLTVT.

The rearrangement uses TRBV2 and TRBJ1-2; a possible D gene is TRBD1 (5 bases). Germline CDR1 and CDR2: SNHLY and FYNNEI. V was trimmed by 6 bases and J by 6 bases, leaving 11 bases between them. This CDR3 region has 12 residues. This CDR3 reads CASSTGFHGYTF. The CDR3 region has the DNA TGTGCCAGCAGCACAGGATTCCATGGCTACACCTTC.

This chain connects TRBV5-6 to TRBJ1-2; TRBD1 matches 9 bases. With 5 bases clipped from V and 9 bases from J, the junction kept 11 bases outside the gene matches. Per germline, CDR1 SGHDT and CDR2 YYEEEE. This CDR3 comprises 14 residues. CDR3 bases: TGTGCCAGCAGTCTCCGGGACAGGGATCTGAGCTACACCTTC. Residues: CASSLRDRDLSYTF.

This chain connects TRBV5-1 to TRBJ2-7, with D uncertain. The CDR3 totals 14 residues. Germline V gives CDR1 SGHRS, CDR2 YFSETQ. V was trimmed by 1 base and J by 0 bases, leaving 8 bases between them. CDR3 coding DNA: TGCGCCAGCAGCTTGAAGGACGGCTCCTACGAGCAGTACTTC. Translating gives CASSLKDGSYEQYF. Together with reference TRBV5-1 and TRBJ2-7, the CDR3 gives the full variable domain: KAGVTQTPRYLIKTRGQQVTLSCSPISGHRSVSWYQQTPGQGLQFLFEYFSETQRNKGNFPGRFSGRQFSNSRSEMNVSTLELGDSALYLCASSLKDGSYEQYFGPGTRLTVT.

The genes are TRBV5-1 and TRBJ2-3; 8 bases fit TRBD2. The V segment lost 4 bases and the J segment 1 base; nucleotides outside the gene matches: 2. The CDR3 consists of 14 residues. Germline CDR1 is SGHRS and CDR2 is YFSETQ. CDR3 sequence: CASSPTSGTDTQYF. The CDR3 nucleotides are TGCGCCAGCAGCCCGACTAGCGGCACAGATACGCAGTATTTT.

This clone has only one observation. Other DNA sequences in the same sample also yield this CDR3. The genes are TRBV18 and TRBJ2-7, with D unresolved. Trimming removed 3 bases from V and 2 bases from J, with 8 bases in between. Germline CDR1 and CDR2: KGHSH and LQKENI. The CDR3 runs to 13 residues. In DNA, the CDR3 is TGTGCCAGCTCACCCCTAGTCCCCTACGAGCAGTACTTC. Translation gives CASSPLVPYEQYF.

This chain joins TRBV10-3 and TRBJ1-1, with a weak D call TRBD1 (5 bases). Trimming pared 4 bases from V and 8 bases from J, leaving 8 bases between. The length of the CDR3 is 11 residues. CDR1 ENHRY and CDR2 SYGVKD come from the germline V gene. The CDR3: CAISVRQEAFF. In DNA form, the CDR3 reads TGTGCCATCAGTGTACGACAGGAAGCTTTCTTT.

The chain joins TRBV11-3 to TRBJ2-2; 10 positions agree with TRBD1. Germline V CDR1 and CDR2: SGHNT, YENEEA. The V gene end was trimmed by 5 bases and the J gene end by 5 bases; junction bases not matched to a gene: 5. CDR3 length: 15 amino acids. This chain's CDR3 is CASSGGQGGTGELFF. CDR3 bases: TGTGCCAGCAGCGGAGGACAGGGGGGGACCGGGGAGCTGTTTTTT. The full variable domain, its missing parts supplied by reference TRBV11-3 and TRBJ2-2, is EAGVVQSPRYKIIEKKQPVAFWCNPISGHNTLYWYLQNLGQGPELLIRYENEEAVDDSQLPKDRFSAERLKGVDSTLKIQPAELGDSAVYLCASSGGQGGTGELFFGEGSRLTVL.

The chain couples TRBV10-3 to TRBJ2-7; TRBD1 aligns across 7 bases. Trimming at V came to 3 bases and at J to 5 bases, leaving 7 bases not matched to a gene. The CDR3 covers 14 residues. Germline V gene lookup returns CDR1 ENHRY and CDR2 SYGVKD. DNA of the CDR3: TGTGCCATCAGTGAATCACAGGGGTTGAACGAGCAGTACTTC. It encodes CAISESQGLNEQYF.

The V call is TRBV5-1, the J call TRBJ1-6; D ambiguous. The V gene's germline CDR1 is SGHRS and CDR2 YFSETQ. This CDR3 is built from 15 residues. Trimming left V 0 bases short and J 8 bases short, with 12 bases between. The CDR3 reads CASSLEAGGDSPLHF. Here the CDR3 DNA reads TGCGCCAGCAGCTTGGAGGCCGGTGGGGATTCACCCCTCCACTTT.

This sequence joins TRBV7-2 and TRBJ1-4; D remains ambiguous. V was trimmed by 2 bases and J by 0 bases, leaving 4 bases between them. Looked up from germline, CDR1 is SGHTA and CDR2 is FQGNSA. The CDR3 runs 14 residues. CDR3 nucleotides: TGTGCCAGCAGCTTACAGGCAACTAATGAAAAACTGTTTTTT. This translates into CASSLQATNEKLFF.